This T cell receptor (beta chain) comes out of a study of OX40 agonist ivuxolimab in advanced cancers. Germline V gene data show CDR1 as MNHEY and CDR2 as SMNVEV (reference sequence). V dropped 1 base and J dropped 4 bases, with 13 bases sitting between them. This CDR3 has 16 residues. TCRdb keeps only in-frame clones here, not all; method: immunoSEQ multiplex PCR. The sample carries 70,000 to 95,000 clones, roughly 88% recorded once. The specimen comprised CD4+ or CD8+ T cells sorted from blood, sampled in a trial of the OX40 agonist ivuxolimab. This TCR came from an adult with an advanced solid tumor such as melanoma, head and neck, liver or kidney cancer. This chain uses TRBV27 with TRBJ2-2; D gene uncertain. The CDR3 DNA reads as TGTGCCAGCAGTTTATACCTGGGTATGGGCACCGGGGAGCTGTTTTTT. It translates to CASSLYLGMGTGELFF.